This TCR beta chain was captured by sequencing in a study of T cell responses to AZD1222 COVID-19 vaccine. Of note for this clone: No antigen is known for it.

Libraries were prepared by immunoSEQ multiplex PCR; TCRdb keeps only in-frame clonotypes and omits some of them. This table has 120,000 to 150,000 clones, under 95% appearing once. V lost 6 bases and J lost 3; bases outside the gene matches: 8. The CDR3 is 15 residues long. The germline V gene has CDR1 MNHEY and CDR2 SMNVEV (reference sequence). Findings and limits, study-wide: The span of vaccine-associated CD4 TCRs extended across spike, with dominance at 160-218 and 743-854.

The source material was peripheral blood, sampled on day 0 of AZD1222 vaccination. This chain joins TRBV27 and TRBJ1-5, with TRBD1 matching 7 bases. The clonotype originates from an adult in good health. The CDR3 DNA reads TGTGCCAGCAGCCGTGGGACAGAGTACAATCAGCCCCAGCATTTT. Protein product: CASSRGTEYNQPQHF.